These 19 T cell receptor beta chains originate from one sample sequenced in a study of tumor and adjacent non-tumor tissue in lung cancer. No cell sorting was done before RNA was extracted from the tissue. TCRbeta libraries were built with three rounds of nested PCR, modified from ARM-PCR. TCRdb itself ran the multiplex PCR reads through MiXCR, one entry per CDR3 protein. Of roughly 200,000 distinct CDR3 sequences listed, 71% are singletons. The sample comprised lung tumor tissue. The receptors here all came from a man aged 55 to 69 with non-small cell lung cancer.

This clonotype was detected only once. The chain uses TRBV6-1 and TRBJ2-3, with a tentative D call TRBD2 (7 bases). Trimming took off 9 bases at V and 6 bases at J, with 22 bases between the two ends. This CDR3 has 15 amino acids. Germline CDR1 is MNHNS and CDR2 is SASEGT. The CDR3 region has the DNA TGTGCCAGGAGTTTAGCGGGTATAGGACAGGATACGCAGTATTTT. Its translation: CARSLAGIGQDTQYF.

Remarks on this clonotype: A much bigger clone sits one base away, suggesting this may be a read error. This rearrangement joins TRBV6-6 to TRBJ1-4; 9 nucleotides align to TRBD1. The CDR3 loop spans 16 amino acids. CDR1 is MNHNY, CDR2 SVGAGI, per germline (reference sequence). CDR3 bases: TGTGTCAGCAGTCTAGGACAGGGGACAACTAATGAAAAACTGTTTTTT. Residues: CVSSLGQGTTNEKLFF.

Of note for this clonotype: One end of the junction varies from germline; a read error may be responsible. The chain employs TRBV18 and TRBJ1-1; D may be TRBD1 (6 bases). The CDR3 length is 14 residues. Germline CDR1 reads KGHSH; CDR2 reads LQKENI. The DNA of the CDR3 is TGTGCCAGCTCACCGGGGGCAGTGAACACTGAAGCTTTATTT. Its protein is CASSPGAVNTEALF.

The chain uses TRBV5-5 and TRBJ2-5; D gene ambiguous. V lost 5 bases, J lost 5 bases, and 10 bases lay in between. The CDR3 sequence is 12 residues long. The germline V gene has CDR1 SGHKS and CDR2 YYEKEE (reference sequence). The CDR3 DNA is TGTGCCAGCAGTGACGATGGGGAGACCCAGTACTTC. Translated, it gives CASSDDGETQYF.

Details on this clonotype: One junction end disagrees with the germline gene, perhaps due to a read error. V usage is TRBV5-1 and J usage is TRBJ2-3; D perhaps matches TRBD2 (6 bases). CDR1 is SGHRS and CDR2 is YFSETQ in the germline V gene. The CDR3 length is 16 residues. This CDR3 reads CDSSVKEGALTDTQYF. DNA of the CDR3: TGTGACAGCAGCGTGAAGGAGGGAGCCCTCACAGATACGCAGTATTTT.

Remarks on this clonotype: Germline and junction disagree at one end, which may indicate a read error. The V call is TRBV20-1, the J call TRBJ2-6; maybe TRBD2 (7 bases). The CDR3 is 15 residues long. The germline V gene has CDR1 DFQATT and CDR2 SNEGSKA (reference sequence). The CDR3 loop reads CRARGGRSGANVLTF. The DNA for the CDR3 is TGCAGAGCTAGGGGGGGGAGATCTGGGGCCAACGTCCTGACTTTC.

In the case of this clonotype: Its ends do not fully match the called genes, so a read error is possible. The V call is TRBV11-3, the J call TRBJ2-1, with D maybe TRBD1 (5 bases). This CDR3 is built from 14 residues. Germline CDR1 SGHNT, CDR2 YENEEA. The CDR3: CPSSLAGPINEQFF. The CDR3 DNA follows: TGTCCCAGCAGCTTGGCAGGGCCGATCAATGAGCAGTTCTTC.

This chain's CDR3 is CSARESGTWHCEQYF. The CDR3 DNA reads as TGCAGTGCTAGAGAATCCGGGACATGGCATTGCGAGCAGTACTTC. The chain has TRBV20-1 and TRBJ2-7; weak D call: TRBD1 (6 bases). The germline CDR1 and CDR2 sequences are DFQATT and SNEGSKA (reference sequence). Trimming stripped 0 bases from V and 6 bases from J, with 18 bases between. The CDR3 is 15 amino acids.

In the case of this clonotype: One end of the junction is discordant with germline, which a read error may explain. The V and J genes are TRBV20-1 and TRBJ2-7, with D possibly TRBD2 on 5 matching bases. Germline lookup yields CDR1 DFQATT and CDR2 SNEGSKA (reference sequence). This CDR3 region has 14 residues. The CDR3 DNA reads TGCAGGGCTAGAGGAGGTACCAAAACCTACGAGCAGTACTTC. Protein sequence: CRARGGTKTYEQYF.

Comments on this clonotype: At one boundary the junction diverges from the germline segment, which might be a read error. This chain joins TRBV12-3 or TRBV12-4 and TRBJ1-4; a weak D match, TRBD1 (5 bases). The CDR3 is made up of 15 amino acids. The chain's CDR3 is CASNIPMGVHEKLLF. The CDR3 coding sequence is TGTGCTAGCAATATCCCTATGGGGGTTCATGAAAAACTACTTTTT.

A word on this clonotype: One end of the junction is discordant with germline, which a read error may explain. The chain carries TRBV11-2 and TRBJ1-3; D is unresolved. Germline-derived CDR1 and CDR2 are SGHAT and FQNNGV. CDR3 length: 14 residues. CDR3 sequence (DNA): TGTGCCAGCAACTTAAGTGGATATGGAAACACCATATATTTT. This gives the protein CASNLSGYGNTIYF.

Turning to this clonotype: This sequence may be a read error, since a much larger clone differs from it by one base. This CDR3 reads CASSHGLAGPATSYNKQFF. Written as DNA, the CDR3 is TGTGCCAGCAGCCATGGACTAGCGGGCCCCGCCACTAGTTACAATAAGCAGTTCTTC. The chain employs TRBV12-3 or TRBV12-4 and TRBJ2-1, with 11 positions matching TRBD2. The CDR3 extends over 19 amino acids.

With respect to this clonotype: A clone one base away is much larger, so this may be a read error. The gene calls are TRBV6-1 and TRBJ1-5; D remains ambiguous. CDR3 length: 14 residues. The V gene's germline CDR1 is MNHNS and CDR2 SASEGT. As DNA, the CDR3 is TGTGCCAGCAGACCGCTTTATAGCGATCAGCCCCAGCATTTT. Its translation: CASRPLYSDQPQHF.

About this clonotype: Germline and junction disagree at one end, which may indicate a read error. This sequence joins TRBV11-2 and TRBJ1-5; D gene uncertain. The CDR3 covers 15 residues. Per germline, CDR1 SGHAT and CDR2 FQNNGV. CDR3 loop: CVSRLGVTAHQPQHF. CDR3 in DNA: TGTGTCAGCCGCTTAGGTGTAACAGCTCATCAGCCCCAGCATTTT.

The chain joins TRBV6-5 to TRBJ2-5; D possibly corresponds to TRBD1 (5 bases). Trimming took 4 bases from V and 5 from J, leaving 17 bases between them. The CDR3 consists of 15 residues. CDR1 is MNHEY and CDR2 is SVGAGI in the germline V gene. The CDR3 protein is CASSSNQGRTETQYF. CDR3 in DNA: TGTGCCAGCAGTTCGAACCAGGGTCGGACCGAGACCCAGTACTTC.

In regard to this clonotype: A read error is possible here, since a much larger clone lies one base away. The chain links TRBV20-1 to TRBJ2-1, with D perhaps matching TRBD1 (6 bases). Germline values: CDR1 DFQATT, CDR2 SNEGSKA (reference sequence). Trimming removed 6 bases at V and 9 bases at J, with 24 bases between. The CDR3 covers 15 residues. Here the CDR3 reads CSAKWEGDIRGEQFF. DNA of the CDR3: TGCAGTGCCAAGTGGGAAGGGGACATTCGGGGTGAGCAGTTCTTC.

Remarks on this clonotype: An end of the junction does not agree with germline; a read error may underlie this. The V and J genes are TRBV12-5 and TRBJ1-6; D is ambiguous. Germline CDR1 reads LGHNT; CDR2 reads FRNRAP. The length of the CDR3 is 12 residues. As DNA, the CDR3 is TGTGCTAGTGGGTTGATAAATTCACACCTCCACTTT. Translated, it gives CASGLINSHLHF.

On this clonotype itself: A read error may produce the germline difference seen at one junction end. V usage is TRBV11-2 and J usage is TRBJ1-6; perhaps TRBD1 as D (6 bases). The CDR3 covers 17 residues. Germline loops: CDR1 SGHAT, CDR2 FQNNGV. CDR3 residues: CANSTWQGRGYNSPHHF. As DNA, the CDR3 is TGTGCCAACAGCACTTGGCAGGGGAGAGGGTATAATTCACCCCACCACTTT.

This clonotype was observed a few times. A much larger clone lies a single base off, so this may be a read error. The CDR3 end shows no conserved phenylalanine or tryptophan, and so a read error is likely. This sequence joins TRBV5-4 and TRBJ2-6, with 9 bases fitting TRBD2. Trimming took 3 bases from V and 0 from J; bases not matched to a gene: 4. The CDR3 covers 17 residues. Germline-derived CDR1 and CDR2 are SGHNT and YYREEE (reference sequence). The CDR3 DNA is TGTGCCAGCAGCTCTTCGACTAGCGGCTCTGGGGCCAACGTCCTGACTCTC. Its translation: CASSSSTSGSGANVLTL.